The rows below give T cell receptor beta chains drawn from one sample of a study of blood T cell repertoires in COVID-19. The protocol was immunoSEQ multiplex PCR, while the TCRdb copy is restricted to in-frame clones and leaves out a portion. The table records around 270,000 clones, approximately 89% of them present only once. Specimen: PBMCs or T cells enriched from blood (not recorded which). These receptors all stem from a woman between 35 and 50 years old who had been exposed to COVID-19. Each CDR3 is given with its conserved first and last residue. The D gene is left open where the match is weak. Expanded clones get a size class; other rows say once, few or many, or leave the size out.

d_gene,v_gene,j_gene,abundance,CDR3aa,CDR3nt
.,TRBV24-1,TRBJ1-5,.,CATSDAGPSNQPQHF,TGTGCCACCAGTGATGCAGGCCCTAGCAATCAGCCCCAGCATTTT
.,TRBV4-2,TRBJ2-7,.,CASSQEQEYEQYF,TGTGCCAGCAGCCAAGAACAGGAGTACGAGCAGTACTTC
.,TRBV4-2,TRBJ1-1,.,CASSQEVSQGGTEAFF,TGTGCCAGCAGCCAAGAAGTGTCGCAGGGAGGCACTGAAGCTTTCTTT
TRBD1,TRBV28,TRBJ2-7,.,CASSPTGGLLLSYEQYF,TGTGCCAGCAGCCCGACAGGGGGGCTTTTACTATCCTACGAGCAGTACTTC
TRBD1,TRBV4-3,TRBJ1-1,once,CASSQEPARGVEAFF,TGCGCCAGCAGCCAAGAACCTGCCAGGGGGGTTGAAGCTTTCTTT
TRBD1,TRBV3-1/TRBV3-2,TRBJ1-2,.,CASSQPQQGASNYGYTF,TGTGCCAGCAGCCAGCCCCAACAGGGGGCCTCGAACTATGGCTACACCTTC
TRBD2,TRBV5-1,TRBJ2-5,.,CASSLQVTSGQETQYF,TGCGCCAGCAGCCTACAGGTGACTAGCGGCCAAGAGACCCAGTACTTC
TRBD1,TRBV5-4,TRBJ1-3,.,CASSFGTGRDTIYF,TGTGCCAGCAGCTTCGGGACAGGGAGGGACACCATATATTTT
TRBD1,TRBV5-1,TRBJ1-1,once,CASSHFGQGNTEAFF,TGTGCCAGCAGCCACTTCGGACAGGGGAACACTGAAGCTTTCTTT
TRBD2,TRBV27,TRBJ2-3,.,CANKGRERDVQQYF,TGTGCCAACAAGGGGAGGGAGCGGGACGTCCAACAGTATTTT
.,TRBV21-1,TRBJ1-3,.,CASSGGHPSGNTIYF,TGTGCCAGCAGCGGTGGACACCCCTCTGGAAACACCATATATTTT
.,TRBV5-1,TRBJ2-2,.,CASSLPGTGELFF,TGTGCCAGCAGCTTACCCGGGACAGGGGAGCTGTTTTTT
.,TRBV2,TRBJ2-1,.,CASRPFESDYSNEQFF,TGTGCCAGCAGGCCGTTTGAATCCGACTACAGCAATGAGCAGTTCTTC
TRBD2,TRBV4-3,TRBJ2-3,.,CASSQGGGRAPTDTQYF,TGCGCCAGCAGCCAAGGCGGCGGGAGGGCCCCTACAGATACGCAGTATTTT
TRBD1,TRBV15,TRBJ1-5,.,CATSDPTPPTGRFYSNQPQHF,TGTGCCACCAGCGACCCTACACCACCGACAGGGCGCTTCTATAGCAATCAGCCCCAGCATTTT
TRBD1,TRBV30,TRBJ1-5,.,CAWSPTGVQPQHF,TGTGCCTGGAGTCCCACAGGGGTCCAGCCCCAGCATTTT
TRBD1,TRBV2,TRBJ1-1,.,CAGDRAGKNTEAFF,TGTGCAGGGGACAGGGCTGGGAAAAACACTGAAGCTTTCTTT
.,TRBV9,TRBJ2-5,.,CASSVHVGEETQYF,TGTGCCAGCAGCGTACATGTAGGAGAAGAGACCCAGTACTTC
TRBD1,TRBV7-2,TRBJ2-1,.,CASSLDRPSDEQFF,TGTGCCAGCAGCTTGGACAGGCCGTCAGATGAGCAGTTCTTC
.,TRBV12-3/TRBV12-4,TRBJ1-5,.,CASSLGQLQPQHF,TGTGCCAGCAGTTTAGGTCAACTTCAGCCCCAGCATTTT
.,TRBV28,TRBJ2-2,.,CASSLRGQGGTGELFF,TGTGCCAGCAGTTTAAGGGGTCAGGGGGGCACCGGGGAGCTGTTTTTT
TRBD1,TRBV27,TRBJ1-1,.,CASSLYRGGTEAFF,TGTGCCAGCAGTTTATACAGGGGAGGTACTGAAGCTTTCTTT
.,TRBV7-3,TRBJ1-1,.,CASGGWRSTEAFF,TGTGCCAGCGGAGGCTGGAGGAGCACTGAAGCTTTCTTT